This T cell receptor (beta chain) was recovered during a study of T cells in Graves' hyperthyroidism and ophthalmopathy. This clonotype was seen at least ten times. There are 15 residues in the CDR3. Germline CDR1 reads SNHLY; CDR2 reads FYNNEI. The V segment lost 5 bases and the J segment 5 bases; nucleotides outside the gene matches: 10. TCR beta CDR3 sequences were amplified from RNA transcripts. The TCR CDR3 was amplified in a first-round RT-PCR using the HTBI primer set. TCRdb used MiXCR to reprocess the multiplex PCR reads, holding one entry per CDR3 protein. The sample holds 500,000 to 700,000 distinct CDR3 sequences, around 17% seen once. Exclusion of a patient resulted from uncontrolled infection, other autoimmune disease, pregnancy or lactation.

The chain combines TRBV2 with TRBJ1-1; 8 nucleotides line up with TRBD1. The receptor's source is a woman aged 18-29 years with Graves' hyperthyroidism. Material for sequencing was blood. DNA of the CDR3: TGTGCCAGCAGTCCAAGGGCAACAGGGGGGACTGAAGCTTTCTTT. Its protein is CASSPRATGGTEAFF.